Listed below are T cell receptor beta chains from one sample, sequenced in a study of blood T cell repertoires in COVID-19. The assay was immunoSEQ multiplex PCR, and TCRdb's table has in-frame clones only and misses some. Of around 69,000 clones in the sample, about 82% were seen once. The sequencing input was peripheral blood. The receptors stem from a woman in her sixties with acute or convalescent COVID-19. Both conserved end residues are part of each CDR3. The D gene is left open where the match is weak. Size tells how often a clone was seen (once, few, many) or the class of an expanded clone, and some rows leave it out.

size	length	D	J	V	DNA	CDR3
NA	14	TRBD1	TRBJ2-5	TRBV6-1	TGTGCCAGCAGTGACCCGGACAGGGAAGAGACCCAGTACTTC	CASSDPDREETQYF
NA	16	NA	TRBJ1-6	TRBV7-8	TGTGCCAGCAGCTTAGGTGGGGGGAGGTGGAATTCACCCCTCCACTTT	CASSLGGGRWNSPLHF
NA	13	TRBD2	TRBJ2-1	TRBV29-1	TGCAGCGTTGGGCCGGGGGGAGTGAGTGAGCAGTTCTTC	CSVGPGGVSEQFF
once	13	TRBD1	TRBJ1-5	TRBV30	TGTGCCTGGAGTGTAGCAGGGGGGCAGCCCCAGCATTTT	CAWSVAGGQPQHF
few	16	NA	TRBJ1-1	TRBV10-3	TGTGCCATCAGTGAGTCGGGGAGAAGAAAGAACACTGAAGCTTTCTTT	CAISESGRRKNTEAFF
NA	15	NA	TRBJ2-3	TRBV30	TGTGCCCCCCCTCCGGGTTTCCTTAGCACAGATACGCAGTATTTT	CAPPPGFLSTDTQYF
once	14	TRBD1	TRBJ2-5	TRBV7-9	TGTGCCAGCAGCTTAAGACAGGGCCAAGAGACCCAGTACTTC	CASSLRQGQETQYF
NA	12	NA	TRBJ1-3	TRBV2	TGTGCCAGCACCTCCTCTGGAAACACCATATATTTT	CASTSSGNTIYF
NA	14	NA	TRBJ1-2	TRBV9	TGTGCCAGCAGCGCCTATGGGGAGAACTATGGCTACACCTTC	CASSAYGENYGYTF
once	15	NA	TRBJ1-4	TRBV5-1	TGCGCCAGCAGCCGACAGGTTTCAACTAATGAAAAACTGTTTTTT	CASSRQVSTNEKLFF
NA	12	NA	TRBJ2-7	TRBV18	TGTGCCAGCTCACAACAACCCTACGAGCAGTACTTC	CASSQQPYEQYF
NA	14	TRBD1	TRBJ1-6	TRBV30	TGTGCCTGGAGGGGGACAGGGGTTCATTCACCCCTCCACTTT	CAWRGTGVHSPLHF